The rows below give T cell receptor beta chains drawn from one sample of a study of T-cell memory formation after mild COVID-19. MiXCR, applied by TCRdb to the 5' RACE reads, yields one record per CDR3 protein. Among 180,000 or so distinct CDR3 sequences listed, around a tenth were seen once. Specimen: PBMCs or a T cell subset sorted from them (not recorded which). The receptor source for this set is a man aged 18 to 29 who had mild COVID-19 (a few samples of this study predate the infection). Cell type and time point are not known. Both conserved end residues are part of each CDR3. Each record gives: clone size, J gene, V gene, D gene, CDR3 DNA, CDR3 protein. The D gene is left open where the match is weak. Where a row states a size, it is once, few, many or the class of an expanded clone; other rows omit it.

abundance: many; j_gene: TRBJ2-5; v_gene: TRBV5-6; d_gene: .; CDR3nt: TGTGCCAGCAGCCCGTCCTACCAAGAGACCCAGTACTTC; CDR3aa: CASSPSYQETQYF
abundance: many; j_gene: TRBJ1-1; v_gene: TRBV5-1; d_gene: .; CDR3nt: TGCGCCAGCAGCGGAGGGACGGTGAACACTGAAGCTTTCTTT; CDR3aa: CASSGGTVNTEAFF
abundance: few; j_gene: TRBJ1-2; v_gene: TRBV15; d_gene: .; CDR3nt: TGTGCCACCAGCAGATATATAGGTGGCTACACCTTC; CDR3aa: CATSRYIGGYTF
abundance: few; j_gene: TRBJ2-3; v_gene: TRBV5-1; d_gene: .; CDR3nt: TGCGCCAGCAGCTTGGGACAGTCCACCGCCACAGATACGCAGTATTTT; CDR3aa: CASSLGQSTATDTQYF
abundance: few; j_gene: TRBJ1-5; v_gene: TRBV12-3/TRBV12-4; d_gene: TRBD1; CDR3nt: TGTGCCAGCAGGGCGACAGGGCGCAATCAGCCCCAGCATTTT; CDR3aa: CASRATGRNQPQHF
abundance: few; j_gene: TRBJ2-3; v_gene: TRBV5-1; d_gene: .; CDR3nt: TGCGCCAGCAGCTTGGCCAGCCCTCAGGATACGCAGTATTTT; CDR3aa: CASSLASPQDTQYF
abundance: .; j_gene: TRBJ2-1; v_gene: TRBV30; d_gene: .; CDR3nt: TGTGCCTGGGCGGGCGGCAATGAGCAGTTCTTC; CDR3aa: CAWAGGNEQFF
abundance: .; j_gene: TRBJ1-1; v_gene: TRBV28; d_gene: .; CDR3nt: TGTGCCAGTATCCAGGGGTACACTGAAGCTTTCTTT; CDR3aa: CASIQGYTEAFF
abundance: many; j_gene: TRBJ2-3; v_gene: TRBV6-5; d_gene: .; CDR3nt: TGTGCCAGCAGTTACCTGGGGGCCGGAGATACGCAGTATTTT; CDR3aa: CASSYLGAGDTQYF
abundance: many; j_gene: TRBJ2-5; v_gene: TRBV7-2; d_gene: .; CDR3nt: TGTGCCAGCAGCCCACGACTATCCCAAGAGACCCAGTACTTC; CDR3aa: CASSPRLSQETQYF
abundance: few; j_gene: TRBJ1-5; v_gene: TRBV20-1; d_gene: TRBD1; CDR3nt: TGCAGTGCTAGACCTTGGGACAGGGAACAGCCCCAGCATTTT; CDR3aa: CSARPWDREQPQHF
abundance: many; j_gene: TRBJ2-3; v_gene: TRBV6-6; d_gene: TRBD2; CDR3nt: TGTGCCAGCAGTACCGGGGGGGCCGGGGTAGATACGCAGTATTTT; CDR3aa: CASSTGGAGVDTQYF
abundance: few; j_gene: TRBJ2-1; v_gene: TRBV7-3; d_gene: TRBD2; CDR3nt: TGTGCCAGCAGCCGGACTAGCGGGGGGGCCCGCTCCTACAATGAGCAGTTCTTC; CDR3aa: CASSRTSGGARSYNEQFF
abundance: .; j_gene: TRBJ2-5; v_gene: TRBV29-1; d_gene: TRBD2; CDR3nt: TGCAGCGTTGATATTCGCGGGGGAGAGACCCAGTACTTC; CDR3aa: CSVDIRGGETQYF
abundance: many; j_gene: TRBJ2-6; v_gene: TRBV5-1; d_gene: .; CDR3nt: TGCGCCAGCTGGGGCAGGCTCGCTGGGGCCAACGTCCTGACTTTC; CDR3aa: CASWGRLAGANVLTF
abundance: many; j_gene: TRBJ2-3; v_gene: TRBV6-5; d_gene: .; CDR3nt: TGTGCCAGCGGGCTAGAACGTAGCACAGATACGCAGTATTTT; CDR3aa: CASGLERSTDTQYF
abundance: few; j_gene: TRBJ1-2; v_gene: TRBV12-3/TRBV12-4; d_gene: .; CDR3nt: TGTGCCAGCAGGCCTCAGAACTTCTATGGCTACACCTTC; CDR3aa: CASRPQNFYGYTF
abundance: .; j_gene: TRBJ2-7; v_gene: TRBV12-3/TRBV12-4; d_gene: .; CDR3nt: TGTGCCAGCAGAAGAACGGGACTTGCGGGGGAGCAGTACTTC; CDR3aa: CASRRTGLAGEQYF
abundance: few; j_gene: TRBJ1-4; v_gene: TRBV6-5; d_gene: .; CDR3nt: TGTGCCAGCAGCAGAACAGGGATACGTGAAAAACTGTTTTTT; CDR3aa: CASSRTGIREKLFF
abundance: few; j_gene: TRBJ2-1; v_gene: TRBV12-3/TRBV12-4; d_gene: TRBD2; CDR3nt: TGTGCCAGCAGGGGACTAGCCGGTGAGCAGTTCTTC; CDR3aa: CASRGLAGEQFF
abundance: .; j_gene: TRBJ1-5; v_gene: TRBV12-3/TRBV12-4; d_gene: TRBD1; CDR3nt: TGTGCCAGCAGGGGGACAGGGATCCAGCCCCAGCATTTT; CDR3aa: CASRGTGIQPQHF
abundance: .; j_gene: TRBJ1-2; v_gene: TRBV3-1; d_gene: .; CDR3nt: TGTGCCAGCAGCCAAGAAGTAGGTGACTATGGCTACACCTTC; CDR3aa: CASSQEVGDYGYTF
abundance: .; j_gene: TRBJ2-1; v_gene: TRBV3-1; d_gene: .; CDR3nt: TGTGCCAGCAGCCAAGACCGGGGACGAGAGCAGTTCTTC; CDR3aa: CASSQDRGREQFF
abundance: .; j_gene: TRBJ2-3; v_gene: TRBV6-5; d_gene: .; CDR3nt: TGTGCCAGCAGTTACGAGGGGCGCACAGATACGCAGTATTTT; CDR3aa: CASSYEGRTDTQYF
abundance: .; j_gene: TRBJ1-1; v_gene: TRBV9; d_gene: .; CDR3nt: TGTGCCAGCAGCGTACTAGCTAATACTGAAGCTTTCTTT; CDR3aa: CASSVLANTEAFF
abundance: .; j_gene: TRBJ2-7; v_gene: TRBV7-6; d_gene: .; CDR3nt: TGTGCCAGCAGCTTAGCGGGTGTTGGGGGGGCGGAAGAGCAGTACTTC; CDR3aa: CASSLAGVGGAEEQYF
abundance: many; j_gene: TRBJ2-3; v_gene: TRBV4-3; d_gene: TRBD2; CDR3nt: TGCGCCAGCAGCCAAGCTAGCGGGGGCGCAGATACGCAGTATTTT; CDR3aa: CASSQASGGADTQYF
abundance: .; j_gene: TRBJ1-3; v_gene: TRBV7-9; d_gene: .; CDR3nt: TGTGCCAGCAGCTTCACAGGGCTCGGAAACACCATATATTTT; CDR3aa: CASSFTGLGNTIYF
abundance: few; j_gene: TRBJ2-7; v_gene: TRBV6-6; d_gene: TRBD2; CDR3nt: TGTGCCAGCAGATACTACTCGGGACAGTGGGGGACTAGCACTTACGAGCAGTACTTC; CDR3aa: CASRYYSGQWGTSTYEQYF
abundance: .; j_gene: TRBJ2-3; v_gene: TRBV20-1; d_gene: .; CDR3nt: TGCAGTGCTAGAGTGGGCTTCCGCACAGATACGCAGTATTTT; CDR3aa: CSARVGFRTDTQYF
abundance: few; j_gene: TRBJ1-1; v_gene: TRBV3-1; d_gene: .; CDR3nt: TGTGCCAGCACCGTGAAGGGGAGGAAAGCTTTCTTT; CDR3aa: CASTVKGRKAFF
abundance: few; j_gene: TRBJ2-3; v_gene: TRBV6-4; d_gene: TRBD2; CDR3nt: TGTGCCAGCAGTGACACCCCTAGCGGGAGCGTCACAGATACGCAGTATTTT; CDR3aa: CASSDTPSGSVTDTQYF
abundance: many; j_gene: TRBJ2-5; v_gene: TRBV4-3; d_gene: .; CDR3nt: TGCGCCAGCAGCCCGCGCATCTGGGGGACCCAGTACTTC; CDR3aa: CASSPRIWGTQYF
abundance: few; j_gene: TRBJ2-3; v_gene: TRBV7-9; d_gene: .; CDR3nt: TGTGCCAGCAGCTTAACCGTCGGAGAGGCATATTTT; CDR3aa: CASSLTVGEAYF
abundance: .; j_gene: TRBJ1-6; v_gene: TRBV5-1; d_gene: .; CDR3nt: TGCGCCAGCAGCGGGGATTGGACGCCGACGGCGGGTTCACCCCTCCACTTT; CDR3aa: CASSGDWTPTAGSPLHF
abundance: few; j_gene: TRBJ1-1; v_gene: TRBV21-1; d_gene: .; CDR3nt: TGTGCCAGCAGCAAAGTGCGGGGAAGGATGAACACTGAAGCTTTCTTT; CDR3aa: CASSKVRGRMNTEAFF
abundance: .; j_gene: TRBJ1-1; v_gene: TRBV18; d_gene: .; CDR3nt: TGTGCCAGCTCACCCTTCGGCGCGGGTACCAACACTGAAGCTTTCTTT; CDR3aa: CASSPFGAGTNTEAFF
abundance: .; j_gene: TRBJ1-2; v_gene: TRBV9; d_gene: .; CDR3nt: TGTGCCAGCAGCGTAGCGTTAGCGGGTAACTATGGCTACACCTTC; CDR3aa: CASSVALAGNYGYTF
abundance: few; j_gene: TRBJ1-2; v_gene: TRBV6-4; d_gene: .; CDR3nt: TGTGCCAGCAGTGAATCCCCGTGGGGAAATAACTATGGCTACACCTTC; CDR3aa: CASSESPWGNNYGYTF
abundance: .; j_gene: TRBJ2-6; v_gene: TRBV5-1; d_gene: .; CDR3nt: TGCGCCAGCAGCTTGACGGGGAGCTCTGGGGCCAACGTCCTGACTTTC; CDR3aa: CASSLTGSSGANVLTF
abundance: few; j_gene: TRBJ2-3; v_gene: TRBV7-9; d_gene: .; CDR3nt: TGTGCCAGCAACCCTCGGGGGACCCTCACAGATACGCAGTATTTT; CDR3aa: CASNPRGTLTDTQYF
abundance: few; j_gene: TRBJ1-1; v_gene: TRBV3-1; d_gene: .; CDR3nt: TGTGCCAGCAGCCAGAGTGACCGTAAAGCTTTCTTT; CDR3aa: CASSQSDRKAFF
abundance: few; j_gene: TRBJ1-2; v_gene: TRBV14; d_gene: .; CDR3nt: TGTGCCAGCAGCCAAAACCCGGACTCCCTTGGCTACACCTTC; CDR3aa: CASSQNPDSLGYTF
abundance: .; j_gene: TRBJ1-4; v_gene: TRBV3-1; d_gene: TRBD1; CDR3nt: TGTGCCAGCAGTCTCGCGGGGACAGTAAGCAATGAAAAACTGTTTTTT; CDR3aa: CASSLAGTVSNEKLFF
abundance: few; j_gene: TRBJ2-5; v_gene: TRBV10-3; d_gene: .; CDR3nt: TGTGCCATCAGTGACCGACGGACAGCGGAAGAAGAGACCCAGTACTTC; CDR3aa: CAISDRRTAEEETQYF
abundance: many; j_gene: TRBJ1-6; v_gene: TRBV5-1; d_gene: .; CDR3nt: TGCGCCAGCAGCCTCGACCCCAATTCACCCCTCCACTTT; CDR3aa: CASSLDPNSPLHF